This T cell receptor (beta chain) appears in the sequencing data of a study of blood T cell repertoires in COVID-19. This CDR3 region has 14 residues. Germline CDR1 reads SNHLY; CDR2 reads FYNNEI. Unmatched junction bases numbered 7, after V lost 4 bases and J lost 8 bases. This clone appeared a single time. Authors' data handling: Counts of nucleated cells, estimated from reference gene primer amplification, were obtained. The table came from immunoSEQ multiplex PCR; TCRdb's copy has only in-frame clones and leaves some out. D and trimming come from the DNA, and the V and J calls and clone size come from that table. The sample holds about 420,000 clones; about 90% are singletons and the top ten take roughly 0.76%.

Sequenced: peripheral blood. The origin of this receptor is a man between 18 and 35 years old with COVID-19, enrolled during active disease. The chain uses TRBV2 and TRBJ2-1; TRBD2 matches 8 bases. This chain's CDR3 is CASSGPQRGHEQFF. The CDR3 DNA reads TGTGCCAGCAGTGGTCCCCAGCGGGGGCATGAGCAGTTCTTC. The complete variable domain, with remaining parts taken from reference TRBV2 and TRBJ2-1, reads EPEVTQTPSHQVTQMGQEVILRCVPISNHLYFYWYRQILGQKVEFLVSFYNNEISEKSEIFDDQFSVERPDGSNFTLKIRSTKLEDSAMYFCASSGPQRGHEQFFGPGTRLTVL.